One T cell receptor beta chain is described in this entry. Unique molecular identifiers were used to barcode this TCRbeta library. MiXCR was run by TCRdb on the PCR reads, yielding one entry per CDR3 protein. The sample holds around 400,000 distinct CDR3 sequences, 20% seen once. The sample comes from a study of T-cell reconstitution after alpha-beta-depleted transplantation in children. The germline CDR1 and CDR2 sequences are SNHLY and FYNNEI. Deletions cut 4 bases from V and 3 bases from J, with 10 bases between. There are 15 residues in the CDR3. Sequenced material: PBMCs from the stem cell graft donor, taken from the stem cell graft. The receptor was isolated from a human donor who donated a stem cell graft to a child with acute myeloid leukemia. The V and J genes are TRBV2 and TRBJ2-6, with no clear D. Written as DNA, the CDR3 is TGTGCCAGCAGTGTGGGGAAGGGTGGGGCCAACGTCCTGACTTTC. This gives the protein CASSVGKGGANVLTF.